This T cell receptor (beta chain) originates from a study of regulatory T cells in long-lasting Graves disease. On the study more broadly: Patients with new Graves' disease had used antithyroid drugs below 3 months. Study findings and constraints: Rather than thyroid tissue, only peripheral blood underwent study.

This CDR3 comprises 12 residues. Trimming pared 10 bases from V and 1 base from J, leaving 10 bases between. From germline, CDR1 is SNHLY and CDR2 FYNNEI. Arm-PCR of CDR3 regions and iRepertoire HTBI primers were the basis on which TCR beta libraries were built. TCRdb re-called the multiplex PCR reads with MiXCR, one entry per CDR3 protein. The sample gives 600,000 to 650,000 distinct CDR3 sequences, roughly 15% of which show up once; about 17% is in the top ten. Time point indicated: newly diagnosed GD, antithyroid drugs for less than 3 months. Extracted RNA from PBMCs served as the source of the TCR library. This clonotype was observed many times. Its target is unknown. These data were likewise used in another study, on T cells in Graves' hyperthyroidism and ophthalmopathy. As reported in that work: Uncontrolled infection, other autoimmune disease, pregnancy or lactation barred patients from enrollment.

Sequencing was performed on peripheral blood mononuclear cells (PBMCs), taken at new diagnosis, from a patient treated with antithyroid drugs. The sequence derives from a woman aged 25 to 39 with Graves disease. The genes are TRBV2 and TRBJ2-5; D is unresolved. The CDR3 reads CANSAVQETQYF. CDR3 nucleotide sequence: TGTGCCAACTCGGCAGTCCAAGAGACCCAGTACTTC.